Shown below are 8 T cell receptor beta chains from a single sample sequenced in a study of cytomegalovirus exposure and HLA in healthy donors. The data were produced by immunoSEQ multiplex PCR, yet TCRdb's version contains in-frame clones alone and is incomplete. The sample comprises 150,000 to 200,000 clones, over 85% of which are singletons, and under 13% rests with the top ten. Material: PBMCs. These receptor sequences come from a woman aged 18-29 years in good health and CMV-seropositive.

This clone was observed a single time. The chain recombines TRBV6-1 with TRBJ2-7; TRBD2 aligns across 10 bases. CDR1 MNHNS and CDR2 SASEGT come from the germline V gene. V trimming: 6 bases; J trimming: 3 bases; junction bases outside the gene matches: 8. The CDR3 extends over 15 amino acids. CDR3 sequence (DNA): TGTGCCAGCAGGGCTAGCGGGAGCGTGAGCTACGAGCAGTACTTC. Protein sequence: CASRASGSVSYEQYF.

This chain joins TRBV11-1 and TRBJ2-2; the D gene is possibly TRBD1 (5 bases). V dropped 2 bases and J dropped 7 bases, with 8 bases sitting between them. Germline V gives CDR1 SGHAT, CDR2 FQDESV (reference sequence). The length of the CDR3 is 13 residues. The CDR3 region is CASSLRGSGELFF. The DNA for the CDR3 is TGTGCCAGCAGCTTAAGGGGTAGCGGGGAGCTGTTTTTT.

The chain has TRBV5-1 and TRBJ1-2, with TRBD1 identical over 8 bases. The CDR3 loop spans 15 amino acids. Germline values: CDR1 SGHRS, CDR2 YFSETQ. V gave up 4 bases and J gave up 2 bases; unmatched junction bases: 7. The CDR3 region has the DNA TGCGCCAGCAGCGAGGGACAGGCGGACAACTATGGCTACACCTTC. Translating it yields CASSEGQADNYGYTF.

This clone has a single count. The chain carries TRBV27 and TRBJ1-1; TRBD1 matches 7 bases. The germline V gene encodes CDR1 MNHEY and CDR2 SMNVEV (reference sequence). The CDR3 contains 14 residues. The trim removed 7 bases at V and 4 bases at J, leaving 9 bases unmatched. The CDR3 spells CASIPWPGGTEAFF. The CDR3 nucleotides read TGTGCCAGCATCCCGTGGCCAGGGGGCACTGAAGCTTTCTTT.

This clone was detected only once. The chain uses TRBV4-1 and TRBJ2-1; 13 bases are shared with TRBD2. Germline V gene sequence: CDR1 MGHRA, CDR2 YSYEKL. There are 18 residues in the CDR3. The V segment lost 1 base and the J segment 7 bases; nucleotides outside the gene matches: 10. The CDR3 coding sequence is TGCGCCAGCAGCCAAGTCGCCCCCCGGACTAGCGGGAGAAATGAGCAGTTCTTC. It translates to CASSQVAPRTSGRNEQFF.

The CDR3 spells CASNHRGFNNEQFF. CDR3 sequence (DNA): TGTGCCAGCAACCACAGGGGATTCAACAATGAGCAGTTCTTC. The V and J genes are TRBV6-5 and TRBJ2-1; 7 nucleotides line up with TRBD1. Germline V gene data show CDR1 as MNHEY and CDR2 as SVGAGI. J was trimmed by 5 bases and V by 7 bases; bases with no gene match: 8. The CDR3 has 14 residues.

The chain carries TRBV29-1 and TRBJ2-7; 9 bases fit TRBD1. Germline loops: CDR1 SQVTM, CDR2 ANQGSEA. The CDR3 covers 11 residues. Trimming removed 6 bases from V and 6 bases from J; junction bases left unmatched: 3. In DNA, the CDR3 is TGCAGCGTGGGGGACAGGGTCGAGCAGTACTTC. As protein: CSVGDRVEQYF.

CDR3 residues: CASSFNGGGYGNTIYF. The CDR3 DNA reads TGCGCCAGCAGCTTTAACGGAGGCGGATATGGAAACACCATATATTTT. The chain is built from TRBV5-1 and TRBJ1-3; no clear D. The CDR3 runs to 16 residues. Trimming took off 2 bases at V and 3 bases at J, with 15 bases between the two ends. The germline CDR1 and CDR2 sequences are SGHRS and YFSETQ.